A selection of T cell receptor beta chains follows, all from one sample in a study of blood T cell repertoires in COVID-19. Method: immunoSEQ multiplex PCR; TCRdb's copy keeps in-frame clones and lacks some. The sample contains some 240,000 clones, 65% to 85% of which appear only once. What was sequenced was peripheral blood. The receptors were sampled from a woman aged 40 to 50 who had recovered from COVID-19. Each CDR3 is given with its conserved first and last residue. A D gene is named only where the DNA matches it firmly. Size tells how often a clone was seen (once, few, many) or the class of an expanded clone, and some rows leave it out.

D	V	J	size	DNA	CDR3
NA	TRBV2	TRBJ1-4	NA	TGTGCCAGCAGGCCCAGGGAAAAACTGTTTTTT	CASRPREKLFF
TRBD1	TRBV30	TRBJ2-7	NA	TGTGCCTATAAGACAGGGGGGAGCTCCTACGAGCAGTACTTC	CAYKTGGSSYEQYF
TRBD1	TRBV29-1	TRBJ1-2	NA	TGCAGCGTGATACAGACAGGGGTGAGGTATGGCTACACCTTC	CSVIQTGVRYGYTF
TRBD1	TRBV5-1	TRBJ1-2	few	TGCGCCAGCAGCTTTTCTGGACAGGGTGGTCGGGGCTACACCTTC	CASSFSGQGGRGYTF
NA	TRBV7-3	TRBJ2-3	once	TGTGCCAGCAGCTTAGCTAGCTCTAACACAGATACGCAGTATTTT	CASSLASSNTDTQYF
NA	TRBV5-1	TRBJ2-3	NA	TGCGCCAGCAGCTTGAAGGGGCCGGGAGATACGCAGTATTTT	CASSLKGPGDTQYF
NA	TRBV9	TRBJ1-4	once	TGTGCCAGCAGCGTAGTGAGGGTCTGGGGTAATGAAAAACTGTTTTTT	CASSVVRVWGNEKLFF
NA	TRBV6-5	TRBJ1-3	NA	TGTGCCAGCGGTCGGACAATCTCTGGAAACACCATATATTTT	CASGRTISGNTIYF
TRBD1	TRBV6-5	TRBJ1-2	NA	TGTGCCAGCAGTAAACACAGGGGATATGGCTACACCTTC	CASSKHRGYGYTF
NA	TRBV7-2	TRBJ1-3	NA	TGTGCCAGCAGCTTATTCGGTGGAAACACCATATATTTT	CASSLFGGNTIYF
NA	TRBV9	TRBJ1-4	once	TGTGCCAGCAGCGTAGCAGGGGTTAATGAAAAACTGTTTTTT	CASSVAGVNEKLFF
NA	TRBV19	TRBJ1-1	NA	TGTGCCAGTATCCCCGACAGAAACACTGAAGCTTTCTTT	CASIPDRNTEAFF
NA	TRBV5-4	TRBJ2-6	NA	TGTGCCAGCAGCTTGGTATTGGGGGGACCTGGGGCCAACGTCCTGACTTTC	CASSLVLGGPGANVLTF
NA	TRBV10-3	TRBJ1-1	NA	TGTGCCATCAGTGAGTCGAATGAGCCTAACACTGAAGCTTTCTTT	CAISESNEPNTEAFF
TRBD1	TRBV27	TRBJ1-2	NA	TGTGCCAGCAGTTTATCCGTTCCAGGGGGCGCCAAGGATGGCTACACCTTC	CASSLSVPGGAKDGYTF
TRBD1	TRBV6-5	TRBJ1-1	NA	TGTGCCAGCAGGGCAGGGGGCGCAGGGACTGAAGCTTTCTTT	CASRAGGAGTEAFF
NA	TRBV6-5	TRBJ2-7	NA	TGTGCCAGCAGTTATTCATCCCACGAGCAGTACTTC	CASSYSSHEQYF
NA	TRBV18	TRBJ1-6	NA	TGTGCCAGCTCACCGGGTACAGGTCTGACCCTCCACTTT	CASSPGTGLTLHF
NA	TRBV5-4	TRBJ2-3	NA	TGTGCCAGCAGCTTGCGTAGTAGCGCAGGCTACACAGATACGCAGTATTTT	CASSLRSSAGYTDTQYF
TRBD1	TRBV18	TRBJ2-7	NA	TGTGCCAGCTCACCCGAGGGACAGAGACACTACGAGCAGTACTTC	CASSPEGQRHYEQYF
TRBD1	TRBV5-5	TRBJ2-7	once	TGTGCCAGCAGCTCTAAACAGGGGAATAGCTACGAGCAGTACTTC	CASSSKQGNSYEQYF
TRBD1	TRBV30	TRBJ1-5	few	TGTGCCTATGGACAGGGGATAGATCAGCCCCAGCATTTT	CAYGQGIDQPQHF
TRBD1	TRBV28	TRBJ1-1	once	TGTGCCAGCAGTCCAGCAGGGGGCAGGACAGGGTTGAACACTGAAGCTTTCTTT	CASSPAGGRTGLNTEAFF